This T cell receptor beta chain was recorded in a study of blood T cell repertoires in COVID-19. Method: immunoSEQ multiplex PCR; TCRdb's copy keeps in-frame clones and lacks some. The sample includes under 250,000 clones, roughly 84% of them seen just once. Per the germline V gene, CDR1 is GTSNPN and CDR2 is SVGIG (reference sequence). This CDR3 has 13 residues. Losses at the gene ends were 5 bases for V and 2 bases for J; bases not matched to a gene: 0. The source is a man aged 45-60 years who had recovered from COVID-19. This rearrangement joins TRBV30 to TRBJ1-3; TRBD1 aligns across 10 bases. The sequenced material came from peripheral blood. The CDR3: CAWDRGPGNTIYF. The CDR3 bases are TGTGCCTGGGACAGGGGGCCTGGAAACACCATATATTTT.